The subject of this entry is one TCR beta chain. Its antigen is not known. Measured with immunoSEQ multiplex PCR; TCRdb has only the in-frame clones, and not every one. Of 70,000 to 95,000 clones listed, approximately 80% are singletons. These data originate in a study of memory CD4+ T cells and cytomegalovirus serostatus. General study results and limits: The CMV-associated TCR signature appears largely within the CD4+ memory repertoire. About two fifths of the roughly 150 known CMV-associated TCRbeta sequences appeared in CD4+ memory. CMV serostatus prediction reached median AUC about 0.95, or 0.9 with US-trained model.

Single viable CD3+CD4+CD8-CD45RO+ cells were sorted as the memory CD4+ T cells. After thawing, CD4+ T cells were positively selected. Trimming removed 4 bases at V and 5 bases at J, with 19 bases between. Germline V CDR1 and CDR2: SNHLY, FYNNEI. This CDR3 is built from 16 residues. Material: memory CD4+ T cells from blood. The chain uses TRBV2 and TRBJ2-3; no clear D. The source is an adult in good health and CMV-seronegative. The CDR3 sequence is CASSVQNTYLLDTQYF. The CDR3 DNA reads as TGTGCCAGCAGTGTGCAGAATACCTACCTCCTAGATACGCAGTATTTT.